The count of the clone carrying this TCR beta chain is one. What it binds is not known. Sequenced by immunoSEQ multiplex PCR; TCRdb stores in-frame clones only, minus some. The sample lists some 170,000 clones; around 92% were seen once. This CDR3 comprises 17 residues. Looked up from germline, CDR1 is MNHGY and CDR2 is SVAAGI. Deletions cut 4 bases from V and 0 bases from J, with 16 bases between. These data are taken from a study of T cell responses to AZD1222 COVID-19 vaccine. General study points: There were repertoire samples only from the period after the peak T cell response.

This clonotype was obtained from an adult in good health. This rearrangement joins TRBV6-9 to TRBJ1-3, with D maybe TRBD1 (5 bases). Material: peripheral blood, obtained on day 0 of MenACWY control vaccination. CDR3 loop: CASSCDSGKPSGNTIYF. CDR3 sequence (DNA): TGTGCCAGCAGTTGCGATTCAGGGAAGCCCTCTGGAAACACCATATATTTT.